The present TCR beta chain was sequenced within a study of response to subunit inactivated influenza vaccine. Whole-study findings and limits: The authors offered the suggestion that each seasonal influenza vaccination recruits few new T cells.

TCRdb re-derived calls from the RT-PCR reads in MiXCR, one entry per CDR3 protein. The sample has approximately 700,000 distinct CDR3 sequences; roughly 13% are singletons. V was shortened by 0 bases and J by 8 bases, with 14 bases between the two germline ends. CDR1 LGHNA and CDR2 YNFKEQ come from the germline V gene. CDR3 length: 15 residues. About this clonotype itself: No antigen is known for it.

This chain joins TRBV4-2 and TRBJ2-1, with a weak D call TRBD2 (6 bases). The receptor was derived from a man aged 50 to 60 who received an inactivated influenza vaccine. The sequences come from PBMCs from blood, collected around 14 days before vaccination. CDR3 in amino acids: CASSQELRGGDEQFF. The CDR3 coding sequence is TGTGCCAGCAGCCAAGAATTACGGGGAGGCGATGAGCAGTTCTTC.